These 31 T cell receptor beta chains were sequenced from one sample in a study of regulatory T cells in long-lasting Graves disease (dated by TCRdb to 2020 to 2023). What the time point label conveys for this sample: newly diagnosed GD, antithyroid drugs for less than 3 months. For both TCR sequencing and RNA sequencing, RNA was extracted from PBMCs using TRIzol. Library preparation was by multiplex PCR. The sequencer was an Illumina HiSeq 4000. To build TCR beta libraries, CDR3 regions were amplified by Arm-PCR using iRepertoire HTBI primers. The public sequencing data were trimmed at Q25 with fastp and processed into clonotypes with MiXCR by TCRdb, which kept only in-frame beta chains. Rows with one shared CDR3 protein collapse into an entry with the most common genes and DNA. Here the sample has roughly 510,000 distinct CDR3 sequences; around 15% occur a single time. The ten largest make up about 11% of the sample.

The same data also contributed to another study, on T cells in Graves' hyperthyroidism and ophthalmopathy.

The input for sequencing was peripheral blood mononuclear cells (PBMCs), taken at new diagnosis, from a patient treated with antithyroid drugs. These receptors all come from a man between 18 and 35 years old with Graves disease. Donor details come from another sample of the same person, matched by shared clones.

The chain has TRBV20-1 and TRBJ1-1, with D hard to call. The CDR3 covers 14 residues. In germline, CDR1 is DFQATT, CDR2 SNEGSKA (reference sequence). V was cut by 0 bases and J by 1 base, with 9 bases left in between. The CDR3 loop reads CSARDPHTNTEAFF. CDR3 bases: TGCAGTGCTAGAGATCCTCATACGAACACTGAAGCTTTCTTT.

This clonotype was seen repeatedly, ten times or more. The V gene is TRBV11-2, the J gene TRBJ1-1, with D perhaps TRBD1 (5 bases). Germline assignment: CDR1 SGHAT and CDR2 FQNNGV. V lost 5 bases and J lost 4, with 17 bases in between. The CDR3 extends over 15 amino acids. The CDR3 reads CASSGRVSGGTEAFF. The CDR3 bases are TGTGCCAGCAGCGGTCGAGTGAGTGGGGGCACTGAAGCTTTCTTT. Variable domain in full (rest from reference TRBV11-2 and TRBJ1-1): EAGVAQSPRYKIIEKRQSVAFWCNPISGHATLYWYQQILGQGPKLLIQFQNNGVVDDSQLPKDRFSAERLKGVDSTLKIQPAKLEDSAVYLCASSGRVSGGTEAFFGQGTRLTVV.

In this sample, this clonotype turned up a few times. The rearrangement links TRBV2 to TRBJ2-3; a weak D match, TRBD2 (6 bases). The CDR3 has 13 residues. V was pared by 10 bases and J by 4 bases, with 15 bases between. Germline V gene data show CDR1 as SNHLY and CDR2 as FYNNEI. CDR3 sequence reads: CAITGSRADTQYF. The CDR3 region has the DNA TGTGCCATAACCGGGAGTAGGGCAGATACGCAGTATTTT.

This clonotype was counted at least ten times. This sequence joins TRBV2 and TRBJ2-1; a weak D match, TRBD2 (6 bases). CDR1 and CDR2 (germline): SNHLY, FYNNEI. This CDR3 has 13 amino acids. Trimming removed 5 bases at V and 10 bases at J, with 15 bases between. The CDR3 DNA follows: TGTGCCAGCAGTACCCGAGCGGGCCAAGAGCAGTTCTTC. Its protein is CASSTRAGQEQFF. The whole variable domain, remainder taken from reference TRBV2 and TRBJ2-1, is EPEVTQTPSHQVTQMGQEVILRCVPISNHLYFYWYRQILGQKVEFLVSFYNNEISEKSEIFDDQFSVERPDGSNFTLKIRSTKLEDSAMYFCASSTRAGQEQFFGPGTRLTVL.

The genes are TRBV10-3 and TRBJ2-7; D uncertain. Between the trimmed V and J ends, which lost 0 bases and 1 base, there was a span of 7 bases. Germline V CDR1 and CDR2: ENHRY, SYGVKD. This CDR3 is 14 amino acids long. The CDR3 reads CAISESGFSYEQYF. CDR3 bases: TGTGCCATCAGTGAGTCGGGTTTTTCCTACGAGCAGTACTTC.

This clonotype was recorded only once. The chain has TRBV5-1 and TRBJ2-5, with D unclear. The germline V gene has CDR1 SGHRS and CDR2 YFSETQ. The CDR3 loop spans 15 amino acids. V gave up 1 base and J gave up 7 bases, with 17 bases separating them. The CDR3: CASSLFKSPELTQYF. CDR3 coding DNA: TGCGCCAGCAGCTTGTTTAAGTCCCCCGAGTTGACCCAGTACTTC.

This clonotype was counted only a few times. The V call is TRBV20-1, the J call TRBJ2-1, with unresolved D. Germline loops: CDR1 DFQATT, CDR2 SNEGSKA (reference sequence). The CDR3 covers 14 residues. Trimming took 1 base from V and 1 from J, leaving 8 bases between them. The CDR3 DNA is TGCAGTGCTAGAGGAAGTAAATCCTACAATGAGCAGTTCTTC. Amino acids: CSARGSKSYNEQFF.

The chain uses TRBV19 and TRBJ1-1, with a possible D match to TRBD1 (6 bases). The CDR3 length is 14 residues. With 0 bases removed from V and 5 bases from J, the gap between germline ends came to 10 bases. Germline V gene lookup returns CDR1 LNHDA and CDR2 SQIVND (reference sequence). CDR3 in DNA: TGTGCCAGTAGTATAGAGTTAAGGGGGACTGAAGCTTTCTTT. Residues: CASSIELRGTEAFF.

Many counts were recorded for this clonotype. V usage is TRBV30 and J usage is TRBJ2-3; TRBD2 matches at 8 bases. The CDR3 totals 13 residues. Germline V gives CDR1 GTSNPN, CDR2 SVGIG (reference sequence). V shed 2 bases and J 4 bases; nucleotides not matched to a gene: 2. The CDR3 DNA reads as TGTGCCTGGAGTAGCGGGAGCCCAGATACGCAGTATTTT. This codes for CAWSSGSPDTQYF.

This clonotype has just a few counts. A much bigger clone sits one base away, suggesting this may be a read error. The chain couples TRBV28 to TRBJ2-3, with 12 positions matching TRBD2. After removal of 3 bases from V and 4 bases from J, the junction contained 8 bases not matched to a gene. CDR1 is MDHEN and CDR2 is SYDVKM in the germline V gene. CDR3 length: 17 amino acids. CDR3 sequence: CASSFQTSGSSADTQYF. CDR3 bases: TGTGCCAGCAGTTTCCAGACTAGCGGGAGTAGCGCAGATACGCAGTATTTT.

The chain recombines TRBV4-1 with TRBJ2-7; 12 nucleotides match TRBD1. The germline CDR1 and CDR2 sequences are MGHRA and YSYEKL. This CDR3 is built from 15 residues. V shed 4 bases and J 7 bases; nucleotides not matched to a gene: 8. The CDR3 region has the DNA TGCGCCAGCAGCCGATCGGGACAGGGGGCGCTGGAGCAGTACTTC. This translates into CASSRSGQGALEQYF.

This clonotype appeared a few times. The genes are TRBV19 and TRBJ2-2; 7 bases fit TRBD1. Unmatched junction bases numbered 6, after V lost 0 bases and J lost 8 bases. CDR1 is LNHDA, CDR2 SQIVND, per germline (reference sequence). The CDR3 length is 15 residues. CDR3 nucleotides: TGTGCCAGTAGTATAGATACAGGGGCGGCAGGGGAGCTGTTTTTT. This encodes CASSIDTGAAGELFF.

The CDR3 is CASSFREGTEAFF. The CDR3 region has the DNA TGTGCCAGCAGTTTCAGGGAGGGGACTGAAGCTTTCTTT. The gene calls are TRBV6-5 and TRBJ1-1, with a weak D call TRBD1 (5 bases). CDR1 and CDR2 from the germline V gene are MNHEY and SVGAGI. Trimming took off 4 bases at V and 5 bases at J, with 11 bases between the two ends. The CDR3 is made up of 13 amino acids.

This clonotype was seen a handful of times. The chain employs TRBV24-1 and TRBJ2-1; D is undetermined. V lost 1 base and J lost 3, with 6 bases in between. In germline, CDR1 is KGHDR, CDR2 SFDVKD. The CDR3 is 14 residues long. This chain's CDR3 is CATSDFGDYNEQFF. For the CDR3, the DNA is TGTGCCACCAGTGATTTTGGGGACTACAATGAGCAGTTCTTC.

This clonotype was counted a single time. The CDR3 region is CASSLDNGMGEQYF. The CDR3 DNA follows: TGTGCCAGCAGCTTAGATAACGGGATGGGTGAGCAGTACTTC. The chain carries TRBV11-3 and TRBJ2-7, with D possibly matching TRBD2 (5 bases). The CDR3 extends over 14 amino acids. The V gene lost 0 bases and the J gene lost 7 bases, with 13 bases spanning the gap. The V gene's germline CDR1 is SGHNT and CDR2 YENEEA.

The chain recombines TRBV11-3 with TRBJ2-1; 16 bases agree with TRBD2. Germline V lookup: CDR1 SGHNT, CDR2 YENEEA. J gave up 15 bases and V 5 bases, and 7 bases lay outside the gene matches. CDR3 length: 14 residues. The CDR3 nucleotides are TGTGCCAGCAGCACGGGACTAGCGGGAGGGGGGTTGTTCTTC. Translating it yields CASSTGLAGGGLFF.

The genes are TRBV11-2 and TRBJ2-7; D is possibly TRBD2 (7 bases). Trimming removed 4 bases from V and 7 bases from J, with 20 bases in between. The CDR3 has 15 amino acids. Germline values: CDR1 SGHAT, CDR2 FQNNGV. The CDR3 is CASSSWGGGSGEQYF. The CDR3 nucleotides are TGTGCCAGCAGCTCGTGGGGGGGCGGGTCCGGTGAGCAGTACTTC.

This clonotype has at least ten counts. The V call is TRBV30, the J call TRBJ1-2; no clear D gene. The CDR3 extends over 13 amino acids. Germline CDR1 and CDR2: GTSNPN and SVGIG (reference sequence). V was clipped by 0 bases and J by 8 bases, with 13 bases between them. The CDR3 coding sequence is TGTGCCTGGAGTGTTGGTCATGCTCTGGGCTACACCTTC. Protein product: CAWSVGHALGYTF.

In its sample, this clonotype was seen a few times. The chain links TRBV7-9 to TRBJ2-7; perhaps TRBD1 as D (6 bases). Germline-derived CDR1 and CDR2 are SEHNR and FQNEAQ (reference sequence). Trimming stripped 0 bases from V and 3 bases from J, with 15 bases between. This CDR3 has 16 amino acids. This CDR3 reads CASSLAIPGEYYEQYF. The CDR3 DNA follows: TGTGCCAGCAGCTTAGCGATCCCAGGGGAATACTACGAGCAGTACTTC.

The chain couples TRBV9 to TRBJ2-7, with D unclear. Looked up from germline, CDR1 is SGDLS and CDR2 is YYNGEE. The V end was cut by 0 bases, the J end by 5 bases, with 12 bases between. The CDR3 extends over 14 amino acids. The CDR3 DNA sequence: TGTGCCAGCAGCGTAGTCGACAATCGTAACGAGCAGTACTTC. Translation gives CASSVVDNRNEQYF.

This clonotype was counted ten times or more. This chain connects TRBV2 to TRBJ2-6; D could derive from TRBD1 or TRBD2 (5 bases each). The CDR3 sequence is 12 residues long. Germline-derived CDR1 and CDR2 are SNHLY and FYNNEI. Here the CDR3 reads CGGRAGANVLTF. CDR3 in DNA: TGTGGGGGACGGGCTGGGGCCAACGTCCTGACTTTC. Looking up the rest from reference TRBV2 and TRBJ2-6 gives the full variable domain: EPEVTQTPSHQVTQMGQEVILRCVPISNHLYFYWYRQILGQKVEFLVSFYNNEISEKSEIFDDQFSVERPDGSNFTLKIRSTKLEDSAMYFCGGRAGANVLTFGAGSRLTVL.

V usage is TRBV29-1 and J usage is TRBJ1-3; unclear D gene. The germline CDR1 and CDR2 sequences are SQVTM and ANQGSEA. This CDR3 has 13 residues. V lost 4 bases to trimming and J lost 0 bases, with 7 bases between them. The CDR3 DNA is TGCAGCGTTGCCTTGAGCTCTGGAAACACCATATATTTT. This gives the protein CSVALSSGNTIYF. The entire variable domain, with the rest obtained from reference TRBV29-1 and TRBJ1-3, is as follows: SAVISQKPSRDICQRGTSLTIQCQVDSQVTMMFWYRQQPGQSLTLIATANQGSEATYESGFVIDKFPISRPNLTFSTLTVSNMSPEDSSIYLCSVALSSGNTIYFGEGSWLTVV.

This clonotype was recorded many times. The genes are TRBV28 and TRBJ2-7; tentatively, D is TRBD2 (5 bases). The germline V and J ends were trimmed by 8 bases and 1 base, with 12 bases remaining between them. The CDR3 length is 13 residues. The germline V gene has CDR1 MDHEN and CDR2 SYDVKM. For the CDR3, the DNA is TGTGCCAGCGGAGGTGGGAATTCCTACGAGCAGTACTTC. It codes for CASGGGNSYEQYF. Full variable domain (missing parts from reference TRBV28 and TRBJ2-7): DVKVTQSSRYLVKRTGEKVFLECVQDMDHENMFWYRQDPGLGLRLIYFSYDVKMKEKGDIPEGYSVSREKKERFSLILESASTNQTSMYLCASGGGNSYEQYFGPGTRLTVT.

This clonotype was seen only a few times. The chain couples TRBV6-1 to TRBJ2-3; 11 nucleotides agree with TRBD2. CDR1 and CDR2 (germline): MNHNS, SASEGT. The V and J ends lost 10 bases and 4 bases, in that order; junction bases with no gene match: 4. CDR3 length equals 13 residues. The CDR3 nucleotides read TGTGCCACTGAACTAGCGGGAGCAGATACGCAGTATTTT. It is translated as CATELAGADTQYF.

CDR3 sequence (DNA): TGTGCCAGCGCTGGCTCTGGAAACACCATATATTTT. It yields the protein CASAGSGNTIYF. The V and J genes are TRBV12-3 or TRBV12-4 and TRBJ1-3; D remains ambiguous. The CDR3 length is 12 residues. The germline V and J ends were trimmed by 8 bases and 0 bases, with 5 bases remaining between them.

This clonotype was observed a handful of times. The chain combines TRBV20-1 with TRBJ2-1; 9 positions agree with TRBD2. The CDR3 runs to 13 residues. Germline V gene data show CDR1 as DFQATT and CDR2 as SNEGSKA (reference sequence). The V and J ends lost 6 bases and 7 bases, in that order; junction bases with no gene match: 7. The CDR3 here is CSALLSGSNEQFF. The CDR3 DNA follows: TGCAGTGCCCTCCTTAGCGGGAGTAATGAGCAGTTCTTC.

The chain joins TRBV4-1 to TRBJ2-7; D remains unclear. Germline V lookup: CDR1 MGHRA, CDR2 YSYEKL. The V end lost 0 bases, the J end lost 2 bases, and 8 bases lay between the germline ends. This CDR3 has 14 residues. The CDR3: CASSQESSAYEQYF. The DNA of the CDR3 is TGCGCCAGCAGCCAAGAGTCTAGTGCCTACGAGCAGTACTTC.

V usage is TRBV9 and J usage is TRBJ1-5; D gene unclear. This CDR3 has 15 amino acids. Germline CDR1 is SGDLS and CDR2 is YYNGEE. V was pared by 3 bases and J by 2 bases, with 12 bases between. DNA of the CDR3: TGTGCCAGCAGCGCGGGAGTTATGCGCAATCAGCCCCAGCATTTT. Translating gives CASSAGVMRNQPQHF.

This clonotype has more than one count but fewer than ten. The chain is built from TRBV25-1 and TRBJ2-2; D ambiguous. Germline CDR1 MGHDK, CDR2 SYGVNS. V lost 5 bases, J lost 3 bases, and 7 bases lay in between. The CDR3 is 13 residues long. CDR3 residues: CASSSPYTGELFF. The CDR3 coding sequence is TGTGCCAGCAGTTCCCCATACACCGGGGAGCTGTTTTTT.

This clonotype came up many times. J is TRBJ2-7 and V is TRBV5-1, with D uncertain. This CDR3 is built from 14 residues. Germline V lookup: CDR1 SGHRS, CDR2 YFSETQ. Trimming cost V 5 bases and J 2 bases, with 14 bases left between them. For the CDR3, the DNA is TGCGCCAGCAGAGTGAGCACAGAGCCCTACGAGCAGTACTTC. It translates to CASRVSTEPYEQYF.

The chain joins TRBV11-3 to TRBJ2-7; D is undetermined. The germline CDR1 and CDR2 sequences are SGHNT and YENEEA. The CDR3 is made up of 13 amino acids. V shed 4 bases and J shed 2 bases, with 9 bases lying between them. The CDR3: CASSYGDTYEQYF. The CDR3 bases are TGTGCCAGCAGCTACGGAGACACCTACGAGCAGTACTTC. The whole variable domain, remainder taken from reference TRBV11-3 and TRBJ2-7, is EAGVVQSPRYKIIEKKQPVAFWCNPISGHNTLYWYLQNLGQGPELLIRYENEEAVDDSQLPKDRFSAERLKGVDSTLKIQPAELGDSAVYLCASSYGDTYEQYFGPGTRLTVT.